A single sample gave rise to the 32 T cell receptor beta chains below, sequenced in a study of T-cell reconstitution after alpha-beta-depleted transplantation in children (TCRdb year 2016). The treatment or condition label, as the study defines it: allogeneic hematopoietic cell transplantation with graft depleted of TCRalphabeta T cells and CD19 B cells. The library was obtained by PCR. The listed sequencing device is Illumina HiSeq 2500. To normalize quantification of the TCRbeta repertoire, the TCR libraries were built with molecular barcoding that relied on unique molecular identifiers. TCRdb handled the public reads itself, with Q25 trimming in fastp and clone calling in MiXCR, and kept productive beta chains. Records with the same CDR3 protein are collapsed into one entry carrying the most frequent genes and DNA. This sample gives a few hundred thousand distinct CDR3 sequences in total; 10% to 15% of them show up just once. In total, the top ten clones hold about 2.2% of the sample.

The sample here was PBMCs, mostly from graft donor cells, taken 360 days after TCRalphabeta/CD19-depleted stem cell transplant. The receptors stem from a male patient younger than 18 who had a stem cell transplant for acute myeloid leukemia, so the T cells may come from the graft donor.

This chain links TRBV20-1 with TRBJ2-7, with 10 bases matching TRBD1. J gave up 4 bases and V 6 bases, and 9 bases lay outside the gene matches. From germline, CDR1 is DFQATT and CDR2 SNEGSKA (reference sequence). This CDR3 has 14 amino acids. The chain's CDR3 is CSANPGQGRYEQYF. The DNA of the CDR3 is TGCAGTGCAAACCCGGGACAGGGGCGGTACGAGCAGTACTTC.

In its sample, this clonotype was seen a few times. In DNA, the CDR3 is TGCGCCAGCAGCCGCGATAACAGGAGGATCTACGAGCAGTACTTC. Its protein product is CASSRDNRRIYEQYF. The chain recombines TRBV4-3 with TRBJ2-7, with D possibly being TRBD1 or TRBD2 (5 bases each). The CDR3 runs 15 residues. V was pared by 4 bases and J by 3 bases, with 16 bases between. Germline lookup yields CDR1 LGHNA and CDR2 YSLEER.

Comments on this clonotype: Germline is not matched at one junction end, which may reflect a read error. The V call is TRBV7-7, the J call TRBJ2-5; possibly TRBD1 for D (5 bases). Germline loops: CDR1 SSHAT, CDR2 FNYEAQ (reference sequence). This CDR3 region has 14 residues. CDR3 region: CASSSLTVQETQYF. The CDR3 nucleotides read TGTGCTAGCAGCTCTCTGACAGTCCAAGAGACCCAGTACTTC.

The chain links TRBV4-3 to TRBJ2-5, with a weak D call TRBD1 (6 bases). Germline CDR1 is LGHNA and CDR2 is YSLEER. This CDR3 is built from 14 residues. Deletions cut 3 bases from V and 2 bases from J, with 10 bases between. The CDR3 loop reads CASSHLQGQETQYF. The CDR3 DNA is TGCGCCAGCAGCCACTTACAGGGACAAGAGACCCAGTACTTC.

This clonotype came up many times. DNA for the CDR3: TGTGCCACCAGCACCCGGGATTATAAGGAGACCCAGTACTTC. This encodes CATSTRDYKETQYF. The V and J genes are TRBV15 and TRBJ2-5, with D perhaps TRBD2 (5 bases). This CDR3 spans 14 amino acids. CDR1 is LNHNV, CDR2 YYDKDF, per germline (reference sequence). V lost 4 bases and J lost 5, with 14 bases in between.

This clonotype has just a few counts. V gene TRBV14 combines with J gene TRBJ2-7; no definite D call. V lost 0 bases and J 3 bases, leaving 15 bases between the germline ends. Germline-derived CDR1 and CDR2 are SGHDN and FVKESK. CDR3 length: 16 amino acids. The CDR3 reads CASSQDYKWRVYEQYF. The CDR3 DNA reads as TGTGCCAGCAGCCAAGATTATAAGTGGCGTGTCTACGAGCAGTACTTC.

Comment on this clonotype: It may be a read error: a sequence one base away is much more abundant. The rearrangement joins TRBV15 to TRBJ2-7; no definite D call. Trimming took off 0 bases at V and 4 bases at J, with 10 bases between the two ends. The germline gives CDR1 LNHNV, CDR2 YYDKDF (reference sequence). There are 14 residues in the CDR3. The CDR3 bases are TGTGCCACCAGCAGAGATCCTCAAGGGTACGAGCAGTACTTC. As protein: CATSRDPQGYEQYF.

V usage is TRBV30 and J usage is TRBJ2-1, with 7 bases that match TRBD2. Germline V gene sequence: CDR1 GTSNPN, CDR2 SVGIG (reference sequence). V shed 4 bases and J 7 bases; nucleotides not matched to a gene: 4. The CDR3 loop spans 12 amino acids. The CDR3 coding sequence is TGTGCCTGGAACCCGGGAGGTAATGAGCAGTTCTTC. It encodes CAWNPGGNEQFF.

In this sample, this clonotype turned up many times. The V call is TRBV28, the J call TRBJ2-7, with 9 bases matching TRBD1. This CDR3 comprises 14 residues. Germline CDR1 MDHEN, CDR2 SYDVKM. Trimming at V came to 6 bases and at J to 5 bases, leaving 8 bases not matched to a gene. CDR3 sequence reads: CASSAGTGLDEQYF. DNA of the CDR3: TGTGCCAGCAGCGCCGGGACAGGGCTGGACGAGCAGTACTTC.

This rearrangement joins TRBV7-3 to TRBJ2-5; TRBD2 matches at 9 bases. The CDR3 totals 16 residues. The V gene's germline CDR1 is SGHTA and CDR2 FQGTGA. The V segment lost 1 base and the J segment 5 bases; nucleotides outside the gene matches: 8. CDR3 DNA: TGTGCCAGCAGCTTAAGCGGGAGGGCCGAGGGGGAGACCCAGTACTTC. Translated, it gives CASSLSGRAEGETQYF.

This clonotype has only a few counts. The rearrangement links TRBV21-1 to TRBJ2-4. TRBV21-1 is marked as a pseudogene. This CDR3 is built from 15 residues. The CDR3 sequence is CASSNVAVAKNIQYF. The CDR3, as DNA: TGTGCCAGCAGCAATGTGGCGGTAGCCAAAAACATTCAGTACTTC.

The chain employs TRBV5-1 and TRBJ2-3; weak D call: TRBD1 (5 bases). The V gene's germline CDR1 is SGHRS and CDR2 YFSETQ. CDR3 length: 15 residues. V was shortened by 0 bases and J by 3 bases, with 11 bases between the two germline ends. CDR3 DNA: TGCGCCAGCAGCTTGGCGACAGTATCTACAGATACGCAGTATTTT. Its protein product is CASSLATVSTDTQYF.

This clonotype was counted between two and nine times. V and J are TRBV6-5 and TRBJ2-3, with D unresolved. This CDR3 is 13 amino acids long. Germline CDR1 MNHEY, CDR2 SVGAGI. The V end lost 2 bases, the J end lost 3 bases, and 6 bases lay between the germline ends. CDR3 DNA: TGTGCCAGCAGTTACCTTCGGACAGATACGCAGTATTTT. Amino acid sequence: CASSYLRTDTQYF.

The chain carries TRBV6-2 or TRBV6-3 and TRBJ1-5, with D maybe TRBD1 (6 bases). V was cut by 0 bases and J by 0 bases, with 12 bases left in between. Germline CDR1 reads MNHEY; CDR2 reads SVGEGT. The CDR3 consists of 17 residues. The CDR3 region has the DNA TGTGCCAGCAGTTACTCGTTTACAGGGCCTAGCAATCAGCCCCAGCATTTT. This codes for CASSYSFTGPSNQPQHF.

This clonotype was recorded a few times. The rearrangement uses TRBV7-2 and TRBJ2-1, with 13 nucleotides matching TRBD2. The CDR3 totals 15 residues. The germline V gene has CDR1 SGHTA and CDR2 FQGNSA. V was pared by 5 bases and J by 9 bases, with 7 bases of the junction left unmatched. In DNA form, the CDR3 reads TGTGCCAGCAGCGTTGGACTAGCGGGAGACCTTGAGCAGTTCTTC. It yields the protein CASSVGLAGDLEQFF.

The chain combines TRBV20-1 with TRBJ2-1; no firm D call. CDR3 size: 14 residues. CDR1 and CDR2 from the germline V gene are DFQATT and SNEGSKA (reference sequence). V was pared by 2 bases and J by 2 bases, with 10 bases between. In DNA, the CDR3 is TGCAGTGCTAGATCTTTGGCGGCCTACAATGAGCAGTTCTTC. Protein sequence: CSARSLAAYNEQFF.

V gene TRBV27 combines with J gene TRBJ1-5; perhaps TRBD1 as D (6 bases). The germline CDR1 and CDR2 sequences are MNHEY and SMNVEV (reference sequence). Trimming removed 7 bases from V and 0 bases from J, with 13 bases in between. The CDR3 length is 15 residues. As DNA, the CDR3 is TGTGCCAGCACACACAGGGTCCATAGCAATCAGCCCCAGCATTTT. Translated: CASTHRVHSNQPQHF.

The chain recombines TRBV30 with TRBJ2-7; TRBD2 matches 9 bases. The germline V gene encodes CDR1 GTSNPN and CDR2 SVGIG (reference sequence). Trimming took 4 bases from V and 3 from J; bases not matched to a gene: 10. This CDR3 spans 15 amino acids. CDR3 protein: CAWNNLGREGYEQYF. The DNA for the CDR3 is TGTGCCTGGAATAACTTAGGGCGGGAGGGCTACGAGCAGTACTTC.

In this sample, this clonotype turned up a few times. This chain uses TRBV29-1 with TRBJ2-7; TRBD2 agrees at 9 bases. The CDR3 contains 13 residues. Germline V gene sequence: CDR1 SQVTM, CDR2 ANQGSEA. V gave up 7 bases and J gave up 3 bases; unmatched junction bases: 7. The CDR3 here is CSARRGGGYEQYF. The CDR3 coding sequence is TGCAGCGCACGGCGGGGGGGCGGCTACGAGCAGTACTTC.

In its sample, this clonotype was seen many times. This CDR3 is CASSLASGGPSNEQFF. In DNA, the CDR3 is TGTGCCAGCAGCTTAGCGTCGGGAGGGCCCTCCAATGAGCAGTTCTTC. The chain carries TRBV7-2 and TRBJ2-1; 8 nucleotides agree with TRBD2. The CDR3 extends over 16 amino acids. J was trimmed by 6 bases and V by 0 bases; bases with no gene match: 7. Germline values: CDR1 SGHTA, CDR2 FQGNSA.

This clonotype was picked up many times. This chain joins TRBV20-1 and TRBJ2-5; D unresolved. This CDR3 has 10 residues. Trimming left V 6 bases short and J 5 bases short, with 7 bases between. Germline-derived CDR1 and CDR2 are DFQATT and SNEGSKA (reference sequence). The CDR3 loop is CSAAFETQYF. CDR3 DNA: TGCAGTGCCGCGTTCGAGACCCAGTACTTC.

This clonotype was picked up a small number of times. V and J are TRBV12-3 or TRBV12-4 and TRBJ2-7; D possibly corresponds to TRBD2 (6 bases). V dropped 5 bases and J dropped 1 base, with 15 bases sitting between them. The CDR3 is made up of 15 amino acids. Here the CDR3 reads CASSPSGQISYEQYF. The CDR3 bases are TGTGCCAGCAGTCCAAGCGGGCAGATTTCCTACGAGCAGTACTTC.

As regards this clonotype: With a much larger clone just one base away, this may be a read error. The rearrangement links TRBV10-3 to TRBJ2-6, with TRBD2 identical over 7 bases. Germline assignment: CDR1 ENHRY and CDR2 SYGVKD. This CDR3 region has 16 residues. CDR3 sequence: CAISDSGSSGAYVLTF. The CDR3 region has the DNA TGTGCCATCAGTGATTCGGGGTCGAGCGGGGCCTACGTCCTGACTTTC.

The sample holds a few counts of this clonotype. V and J are TRBV5-6 and TRBJ1-2; TRBD1 aligns across 8 bases. V trimming: 4 bases; J trimming: 2 bases; junction bases outside the gene matches: 7. The CDR3 loop spans 15 amino acids. Germline assignment: CDR1 SGHDT and CDR2 YYEEEE. CDR3 in DNA: TGTGCCAGCAGCCCAATGGACAGGGCCAACTATGGCTACACCTTC. This sequence encodes CASSPMDRANYGYTF. Looking up the rest from reference TRBV5-6 and TRBJ1-2 gives the full variable domain: DAGVTQSPTHLIKTRGQQVTLRCSPKSGHDTVSWYQQALGQGPQFIFQYYEEEERQRGNFPDRFSGHQFPNYSSELNVNALLLGDSALYLCASSPMDRANYGYTFGSGTRLTVV.

J is TRBJ2-7 and V is TRBV7-2, with a tentative D call TRBD2 (6 bases). This CDR3 is built from 14 residues. The V end lost 2 bases, the J end lost 3 bases, and 11 bases lay between the germline ends. Germline CDR1 reads SGHTA; CDR2 reads FQGNSA. DNA of the CDR3: TGTGCCAGCAGCTTATGGGACTTAAACTACGAGCAGTACTTC. Protein: CASSLWDLNYEQYF.

V gene TRBV7-2 combines with J gene TRBJ1-3, with D unclear. CDR1 is SGHTA and CDR2 is FQGNSA in the germline V gene. V dropped 5 bases and J dropped 0 bases, with 14 bases sitting between them. The CDR3 is 16 amino acids. In DNA form, the CDR3 reads TGTGCCAGCAGCACGAATAGGGCACCCTCTGGAAACACCATATATTTT. Translated: CASSTNRAPSGNTIYF.

This clonotype was detected only a few times. This chain uses TRBV20-1 with TRBJ2-7; 9 bases agree with TRBD1. Germline V CDR1 and CDR2: DFQATT, SNEGSKA (reference sequence). This CDR3 region has 14 residues. J gave up 0 bases and V 6 bases, and 6 bases lay outside the gene matches. The CDR3, as DNA: TGCAGTGCGAGGACAGGGGCGATCTCCTACGAGCAGTACTTC. As protein: CSARTGAISYEQYF.

The genes are TRBV11-2 and TRBJ2-7; unclear D gene. V was trimmed by 5 bases and J by 3 bases, leaving 17 bases between them. The V gene's germline CDR1 is SGHAT and CDR2 FQNNGV. The CDR3 extends over 15 amino acids. This CDR3 is CASSVAPFSLYEQYF. In DNA form, the CDR3 reads TGTGCCAGCAGCGTAGCCCCTTTCAGTCTCTACGAGCAGTACTTC.

The V gene is TRBV6-1, the J gene TRBJ2-6; maybe TRBD2 (5 bases). CDR1 and CDR2 (germline): MNHNS, SASEGT. This CDR3 has 20 amino acids. Deletions cut 6 bases from V and 0 bases from J, with 24 bases between. The DNA of the CDR3 is TGTGCCAGCAGGGAGGCTCTTCCACTCATGGTGAGCTCTGGGGCCAACGTCCTGACTTTC. The encoded protein is CASREALPLMVSSGANVLTF.

In this sample, this clonotype turned up many times. The genes are TRBV6-5 and TRBJ2-7; 11 bases agree with TRBD2. The V and J ends lost 3 bases and 4 bases, in that order; junction bases with no gene match: 2. The CDR3 has 14 amino acids. Germline V lookup: CDR1 MNHEY, CDR2 SVGAGI. Here the CDR3 reads CASSYSGREYEQYF. CDR3 DNA sequence: TGTGCCAGCAGTTATAGCGGGAGGGAATACGAGCAGTACTTC.

As concerns this clonotype: Possible read error: a much larger clone is one base away. No conserved phenylalanine or tryptophan is present at the end of the CDR3, so a read error is the likely explanation. The V gene is TRBV12-3 or TRBV12-4, the J gene TRBJ1-4; 8 nucleotides agree with TRBD1. This CDR3 is built from 13 residues. V trimming: 11 bases; J trimming: 6 bases; junction bases outside the gene matches: 8. CDR3 in amino acids: CAQIDRGDEKLFC. The CDR3 DNA sequence: TGTGCCCAAATCGACAGGGGAGATGAAAAACTGTTTTGT.

This clonotype was seen a handful of times. This chain joins TRBV15 and TRBJ2-5; 9 bases match TRBD1. Germline CDR1 reads LNHNV; CDR2 reads YYDKDF (reference sequence). Trimming removed 4 bases from V and 2 bases from J; junction bases left unmatched: 2. The CDR3 covers 14 residues. The DNA of the CDR3 is TGTGCCACCAGCAAGGGACAGGGTCAAGAGACCCAGTACTTC. Translation: CATSKGQGQETQYF.